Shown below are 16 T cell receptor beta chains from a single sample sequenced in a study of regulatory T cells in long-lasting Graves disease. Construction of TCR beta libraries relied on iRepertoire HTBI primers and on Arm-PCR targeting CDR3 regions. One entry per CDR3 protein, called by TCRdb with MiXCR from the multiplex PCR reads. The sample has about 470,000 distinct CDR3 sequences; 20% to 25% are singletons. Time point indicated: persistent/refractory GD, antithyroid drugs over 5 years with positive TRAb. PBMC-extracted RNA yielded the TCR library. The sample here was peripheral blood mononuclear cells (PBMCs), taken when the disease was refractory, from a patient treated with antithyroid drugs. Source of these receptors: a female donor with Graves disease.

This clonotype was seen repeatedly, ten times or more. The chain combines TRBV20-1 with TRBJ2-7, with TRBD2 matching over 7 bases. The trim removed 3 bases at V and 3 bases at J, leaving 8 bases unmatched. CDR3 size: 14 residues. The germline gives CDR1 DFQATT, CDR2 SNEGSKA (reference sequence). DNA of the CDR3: TGCAGTGCTAGTCGGCTAGCGGCCAACTACGAGCAGTACTTC. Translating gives CSASRLAANYEQYF.

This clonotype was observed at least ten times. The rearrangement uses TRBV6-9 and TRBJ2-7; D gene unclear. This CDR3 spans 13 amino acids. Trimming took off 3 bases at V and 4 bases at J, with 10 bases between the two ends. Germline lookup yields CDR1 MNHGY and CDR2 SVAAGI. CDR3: CASSYSAVYEQYF. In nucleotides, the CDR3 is TGTGCCAGCAGTTACTCGGCCGTTTACGAGCAGTACTTC.

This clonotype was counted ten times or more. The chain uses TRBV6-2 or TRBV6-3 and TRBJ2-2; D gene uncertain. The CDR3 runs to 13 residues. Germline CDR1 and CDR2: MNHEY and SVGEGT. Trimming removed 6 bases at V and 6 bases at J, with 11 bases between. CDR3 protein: CASSPTRPGELFF. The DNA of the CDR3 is TGTGCCAGCAGCCCCACGAGACCCGGGGAGCTGTTTTTT.

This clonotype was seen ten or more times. CDR3 residues: CATSDAGLAKSGANVLTF. The CDR3 DNA reads as TGTGCCACCAGTGATGCCGGACTAGCCAAATCTGGGGCCAACGTCCTGACTTTC. The V gene is TRBV24-1, the J gene TRBJ2-6; 8 bases are a match to TRBD2. The J segment lost 1 base and the V segment lost 3 bases, leaving 7 bases of the junction unmatched. Germline V gene sequence: CDR1 KGHDR, CDR2 SFDVKD. The CDR3 has 18 residues.

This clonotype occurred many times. This chain's CDR3 is CSARLGGIGQETQYF. For the CDR3, the DNA is TGCAGTGCTAGACTCGGAGGAATAGGCCAAGAGACCCAGTACTTC. The V gene is TRBV20-1, the J gene TRBJ2-5; weak D call: TRBD2 (5 bases). V was pared by 2 bases and J by 1 base, with 14 bases between. The CDR3 runs 15 residues. The germline V gene encodes CDR1 DFQATT and CDR2 SNEGSKA (reference sequence).

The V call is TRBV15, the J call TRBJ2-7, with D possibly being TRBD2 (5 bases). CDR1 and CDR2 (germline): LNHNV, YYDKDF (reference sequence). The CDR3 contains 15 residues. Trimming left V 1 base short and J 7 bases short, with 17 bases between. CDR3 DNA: TGTGCCACCAGCAGAGTCGGGATCACAACGGGGGAGCAGTACTTC. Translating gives CATSRVGITTGEQYF.

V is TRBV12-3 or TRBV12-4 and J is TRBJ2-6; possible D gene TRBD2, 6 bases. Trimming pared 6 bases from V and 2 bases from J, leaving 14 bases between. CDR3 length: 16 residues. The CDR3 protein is CASSRDSWAGANVLTF. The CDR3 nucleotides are TGTGCCAGCAGCCGGGACTCCTGGGCTGGGGCCAACGTCCTGACTTTC.

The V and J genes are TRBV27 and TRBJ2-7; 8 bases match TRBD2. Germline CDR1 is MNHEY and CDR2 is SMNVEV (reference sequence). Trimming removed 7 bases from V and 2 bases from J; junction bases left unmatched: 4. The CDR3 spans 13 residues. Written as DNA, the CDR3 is TGTGCCAGCACGGGACTAGGGACCTACGAGCAGTACTTC. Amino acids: CASTGLGTYEQYF.

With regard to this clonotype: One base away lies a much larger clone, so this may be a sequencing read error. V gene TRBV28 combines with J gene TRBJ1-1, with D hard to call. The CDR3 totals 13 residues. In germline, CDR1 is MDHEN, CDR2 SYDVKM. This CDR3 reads CTSSTRLNTEAFF. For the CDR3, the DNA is TGTACCAGCAGTACCCGACTGAACACTGAAGCTTTCTTT.

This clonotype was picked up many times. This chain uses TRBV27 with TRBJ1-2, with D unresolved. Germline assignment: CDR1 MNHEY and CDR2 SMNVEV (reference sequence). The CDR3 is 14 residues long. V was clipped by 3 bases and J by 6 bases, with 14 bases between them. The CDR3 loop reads CASSFLPLGDGYTF. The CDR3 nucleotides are TGTGCCAGCAGTTTTCTCCCCCTTGGGGATGGCTACACCTTC.

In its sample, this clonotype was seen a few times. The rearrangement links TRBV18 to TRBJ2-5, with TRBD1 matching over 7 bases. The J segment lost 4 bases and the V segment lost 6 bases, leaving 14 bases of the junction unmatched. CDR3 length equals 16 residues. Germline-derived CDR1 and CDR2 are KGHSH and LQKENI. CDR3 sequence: CASSLNQGVQGETQYF. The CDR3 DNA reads TGTGCCAGCTCCCTAAACCAGGGGGTTCAAGGAGAGACCCAGTACTTC. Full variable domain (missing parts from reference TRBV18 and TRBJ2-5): NAGVMQNPRHLVRRRGQEARLRCSPMKGHSHVYWYRQLPEEGLKFMVYLQKENIIDESGMPKERFSAEFPKEGPSILRIQQVVRGDSAAYFCASSLNQGVQGETQYFGPGTRLLVL.

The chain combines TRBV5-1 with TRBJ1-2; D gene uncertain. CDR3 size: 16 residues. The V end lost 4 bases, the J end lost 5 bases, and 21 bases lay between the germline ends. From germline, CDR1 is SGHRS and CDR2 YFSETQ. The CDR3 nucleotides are TGCGCCAGCAGCCCCGGCCAAGGACCGAGAGTTTATGGCTACACCTTC. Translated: CASSPGQGPRVYGYTF.

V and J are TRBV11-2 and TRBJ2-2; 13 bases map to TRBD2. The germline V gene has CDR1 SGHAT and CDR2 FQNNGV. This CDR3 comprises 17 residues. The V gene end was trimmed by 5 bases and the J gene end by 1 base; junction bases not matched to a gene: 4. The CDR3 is CASSRGTSGMNTGELFF. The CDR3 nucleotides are TGTGCCAGCAGCCGAGGGACTAGCGGGATGAACACCGGGGAGCTGTTTTTT.

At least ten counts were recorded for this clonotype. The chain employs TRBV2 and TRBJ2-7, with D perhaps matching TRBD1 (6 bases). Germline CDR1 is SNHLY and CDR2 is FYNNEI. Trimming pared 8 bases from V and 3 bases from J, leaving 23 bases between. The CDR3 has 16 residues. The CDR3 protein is CASHPPPGEVGYEQYF. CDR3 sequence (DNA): TGTGCCAGCCACCCCCCCCCAGGGGAAGTCGGCTACGAGCAGTACTTC.

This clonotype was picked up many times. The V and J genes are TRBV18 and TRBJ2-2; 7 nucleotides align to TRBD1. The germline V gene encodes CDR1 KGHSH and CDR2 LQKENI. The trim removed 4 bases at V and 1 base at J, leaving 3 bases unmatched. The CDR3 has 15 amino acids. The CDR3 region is CASSLTGKNTGELFF. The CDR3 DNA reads TGTGCCAGCTCACTGACAGGGAAGAACACCGGGGAGCTGTTTTTT. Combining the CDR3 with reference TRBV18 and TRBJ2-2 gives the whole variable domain NAGVMQNPRHLVRRRGQEARLRCSPMKGHSHVYWYRQLPEEGLKFMVYLQKENIIDESGMPKERFSAEFPKEGPSILRIQQVVRGDSAAYFCASSLTGKNTGELFFGEGSRLTVL.

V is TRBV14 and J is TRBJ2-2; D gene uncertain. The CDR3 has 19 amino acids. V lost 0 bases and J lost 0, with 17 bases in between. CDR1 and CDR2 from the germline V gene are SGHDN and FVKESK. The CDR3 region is CASSQDSGFPGTNTGELFF. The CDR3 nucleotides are TGTGCCAGCAGCCAAGATAGTGGTTTTCCGGGTACGAACACCGGGGAGCTGTTTTTT.